This T cell receptor beta chain was retrieved from a study of glioma-infiltrating T cells after dendritic cell vaccination. Study-level information: At biweekly intervals, patients got three intradermal dendritic cell vaccine injections. Broader study findings: The cohort had few patients with full blood and tumor sets.

Time point defined: after dendritic cell vaccination, including at tumor progression/relapse. TCRdb keeps only in-frame clones here, not all; method: immunoSEQ multiplex PCR. Among 50,000 to 75,000 clones listed, about 83% were seen once. Comments on this clone: Its matching antigen is unknown.

Germline CDR1 and CDR2: MNHNS and SASEGT. CDR3 size: 14 residues. This sample comprised blood, obtained after dendritic cell vaccination. The chain links TRBV6-1 to TRBJ2-5; 7 positions match TRBD1. Judging by the DNA end, TRBJ2-7 fits better; the J call may be wrong. The clonotype comes from a human donor with glioblastoma. The CDR3 spells CASSLDRTSYEQYF. The CDR3, as DNA: TGTGCCAGCAGTTTGGACAGGACGTCCTACGAGCAGTACTTC.